Below, one T cell receptor beta chain is given with its context. Healthy bone marrow donors supplied every sample. Donors likely had unrecorded immune exposures despite being nominally healthy when sampled. The germline V and J ends were trimmed by 4 bases and 4 bases, with 13 bases remaining between them. The CDR3 sequence is 14 residues long. Germline-derived CDR1 and CDR2 are SGHAT and FQNNGV. It was with 60 Vbeta and 13 Jbeta primers that the PCR ran. Assay: immunoSEQ multiplex PCR; the TCRdb copy retains only in-frame clones and omits some. This sample has some 120,000 clones, with approximately 70% found just once. This entry belongs to a study of cytomegalovirus exposure and HLA in healthy donors. The wider study: Prior work identified roughly 120 million unique TCR beta sequences in 150 million to 200 million T cells.

The material sequenced was PBMCs. The genes are TRBV11-2 and TRBJ1-1, with a weak D call TRBD1 (6 bases). The sequence derives from a woman between 35 and 50 years old in good health and CMV-seropositive. For the CDR3, the DNA is TGTGCCAGCAGCTCGTTATTGGACAGCACTGAAGCTTTCTTT. Protein product: CASSSLLDSTEAFF.